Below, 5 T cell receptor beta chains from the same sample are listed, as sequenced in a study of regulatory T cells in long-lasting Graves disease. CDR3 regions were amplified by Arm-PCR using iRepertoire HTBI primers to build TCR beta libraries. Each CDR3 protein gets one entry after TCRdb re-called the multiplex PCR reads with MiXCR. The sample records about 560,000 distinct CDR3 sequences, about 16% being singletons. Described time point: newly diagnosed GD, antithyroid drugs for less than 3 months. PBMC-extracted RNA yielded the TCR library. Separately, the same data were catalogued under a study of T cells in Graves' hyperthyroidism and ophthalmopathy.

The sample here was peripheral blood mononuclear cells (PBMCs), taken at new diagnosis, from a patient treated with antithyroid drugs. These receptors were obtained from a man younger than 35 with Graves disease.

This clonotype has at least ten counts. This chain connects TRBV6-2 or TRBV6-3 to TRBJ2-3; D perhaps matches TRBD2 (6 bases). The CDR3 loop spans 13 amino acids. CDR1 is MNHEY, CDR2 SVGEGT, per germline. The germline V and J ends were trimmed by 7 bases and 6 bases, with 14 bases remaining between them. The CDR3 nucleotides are TGTGCCAGCAAGAGACTAGACACCGATACGCAGTATTTT. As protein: CASKRLDTDTQYF.

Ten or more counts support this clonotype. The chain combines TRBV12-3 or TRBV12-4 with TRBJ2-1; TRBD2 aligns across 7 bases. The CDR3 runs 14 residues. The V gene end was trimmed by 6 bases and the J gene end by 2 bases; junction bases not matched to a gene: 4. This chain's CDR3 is CASRAAGPYNEQFF. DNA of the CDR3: TGTGCCAGCAGGGCAGCGGGACCCTACAATGAGCAGTTCTTC.

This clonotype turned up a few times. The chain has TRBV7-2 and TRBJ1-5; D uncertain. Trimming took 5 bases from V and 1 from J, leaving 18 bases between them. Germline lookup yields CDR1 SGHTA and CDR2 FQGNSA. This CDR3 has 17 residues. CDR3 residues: CASSRGRTRQSNQPQHF. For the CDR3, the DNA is TGTGCCAGCAGCCGCGGAAGGACCAGACAAAGCAATCAGCCCCAGCATTTT. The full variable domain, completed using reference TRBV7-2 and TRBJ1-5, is GAGVSQSPSNKVTEKGKDVELRCDPISGHTALYWYRQSLGQGLEFLIYFQGNSAPDKSGLPSDRFSAERTGGSVSTLTIQRTQQEDSAVYLCASSRGRTRQSNQPQHFGDGTRLSIL.

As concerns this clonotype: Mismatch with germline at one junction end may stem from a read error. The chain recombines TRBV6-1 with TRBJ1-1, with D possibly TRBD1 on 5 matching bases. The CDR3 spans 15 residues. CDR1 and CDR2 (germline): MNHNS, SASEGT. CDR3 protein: CASSVSGRMNTEASF. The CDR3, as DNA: TGTGCCAGCAGTGTTTCGGGACGGATGAACACTGAAGCTTCCTTT.

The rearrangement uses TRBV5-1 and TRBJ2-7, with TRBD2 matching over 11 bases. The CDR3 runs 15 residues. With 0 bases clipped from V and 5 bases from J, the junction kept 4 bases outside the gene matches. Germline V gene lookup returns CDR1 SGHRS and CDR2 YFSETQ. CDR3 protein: CASSLETSGNHEQYF. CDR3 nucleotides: TGCGCCAGCAGCTTGGAGACTAGCGGGAACCACGAGCAGTACTTC.